Listed below are T cell receptor beta chains from one sample, sequenced in a study of CD8 T cells in Susac syndrome. TCRdb reprocessed the immunoSEQ multiplex PCR reads via MiXCR and lists one record per CDR3 protein. The repertoire includes around 20,000 distinct CDR3 sequences, around 96% of them detected once, and 0.2% to 0.3% sits in the top ten. The sample was CD8+ T cells from PBMCs. These receptors were taken from a human donor in good health. The CDR3 runs from the conserved cysteine through the conserved F or W. A D gene is named only where the DNA matches it firmly. The listing skips clone size in some rows; elsewhere it reads once, few, many or a size class.

clone size	CDR3 length	V gene	J gene	D gene	CDR3 protein	CDR3 DNA
.	17	TRBV12-3/TRBV12-4	TRBJ2-3	.	CASSRMNSYSSTDTQYF	TGTGCCAGCAGCCGGATGAACAGTTACTCTAGCACAGATACGCAGTATTTT
.	13	TRBV6-1	TRBJ2-3	TRBD2	CASALAGAWAQYF	TGTGCCAGCGCACTAGCGGGAGCTTGGGCGCAGTATTTT
.	14	TRBV28	TRBJ2-4	.	CASSLRQSGASGYF	TGTGCCAGCAGTTTACGTCAATCGGGGGCTAGCGGGTACTTC
.	17	TRBV7-3	TRBJ2-6	TRBD1	CASSPRTGGCGANVLTF	TGTGCCAGCAGCCCGCGGACAGGGGGCTGTGGGGCCAACGTCCTGACTTTC
.	12	TRBV29-1	TRBJ2-1	.	CSGETLENEQFF	TGCAGCGGGGAGACTTTGGAGAATGAGCAGTTCTTC
.	15	TRBV15	TRBJ2-1	TRBD2	CATSQGLAGVDEQFF	TGTGCCACCTCCCAGGGACTAGCGGGAGTTGATGAGCAGTTCTTC
.	12	TRBV12-3/TRBV12-4	TRBJ2-5	.	CASSLPRETQYF	TGTGCCAGCAGTTTACCCCGGGAGACCCAGTACTTC
.	14	TRBV20-1	TRBJ2-7	TRBD1	CSAPWDRGNYEQYF	TGCAGTGCTCCGTGGGACAGGGGGAACTACGAGCAGTACTTC
once	13	TRBV29-1	TRBJ2-2	.	CSVGGSGTGELFF	TGCAGCGTTGGAGGGTCAGGGACCGGGGAGCTGTTTTTT
.	17	TRBV7-8	TRBJ2-7	.	CASSLVEYGVLSYEQYF	TGTGCCAGCAGCTTAGTAGAGTATGGCGTATTATCCTACGAGCAGTACTTC
.	17	TRBV13	TRBJ2-3	TRBD2	CASSDRLAGGGEDTQYF	TGTGCCAGCAGCGACAGACTAGCGGGAGGGGGAGAAGATACGCAGTATTTT
once	16	TRBV15	TRBJ2-3	.	CATSRVTRPSTDTQYF	TGTGCCACCAGCAGAGTAACGAGACCTAGCACAGATACGCAGTATTTT
.	14	TRBV5-1	TRBJ1-1	.	CASSFKNMGTEAFF	TGCGCCAGCAGCTTTAAAAACATGGGCACTGAAGCTTTCTTT
.	12	TRBV27	TRBJ2-1	.	CASRRGVNEQFF	TGTGCCAGCAGAAGGGGCGTCAATGAGCAGTTCTTC
few	16	TRBV7-6	TRBJ2-7	.	CASSLGAGPIPYEQYF	TGTGCCAGCAGCTTAGGAGCAGGGCCCATCCCCTACGAGCAGTACTTC
.	13	TRBV27	TRBJ1-2	.	CASSLSNGYGYTF	TGTGCCAGCAGTTTATCGAACGGCTATGGCTACACCTTC
.	20	TRBV27	TRBJ2-7	TRBD2	CASSSYPPRAIAGLPKEQYF	TGTGCCAGCAGTTCGTACCCCCCCAGGGCTATAGCGGGATTGCCTAAGGAGCAGTACTTC
once	10	TRBV29-1	TRBJ2-2	.	CSVELGELFF	TGCAGCGTTGAGCTTGGGGAGCTGTTTTTT
.	11	TRBV13	TRBJ1-1	TRBD1	CASNRGDEAFF	TGTGCCAGCAACAGGGGGGATGAAGCTTTCTTT
.	13	TRBV15	TRBJ2-1	.	CATSSKVYTEQFF	TGTGCCACCAGCAGTAAGGTGTACACTGAGCAGTTCTTC
.	15	TRBV3-1	TRBJ2-5	TRBD2	CASSQAAVAGETQYF	TGTGCCAGCAGCCAAGCCGCAGTAGCGGGAGAGACCCAGTACTTC
.	22	TRBV5-1	TRBJ2-1	TRBD2	CASSLGLLLAGGLPFGHNEQFF	TGCGCCAGCAGCTTGGGCCTACTACTAGCGGGAGGCCTGCCCTTTGGCCACAATGAGCAGTTCTTC
.	21	TRBV28	TRBJ1-5	.	CASSLLSLWQGPLYSNQPQHF	TGTGCCAGCAGTTTATTAAGTCTTTGGCAGGGGCCGCTTTATAGCAATCAGCCCCAGCATTTT
.	12	TRBV6-1	TRBJ1-1	.	CASSPLNTEAFF	TGTGCCAGCAGCCCGTTAAACACTGAAGCTTTCTTT
.	14	TRBV29-1	TRBJ2-5	.	CSASGGIDLKTQYF	TGCAGCGCTTCAGGGGGGATTGATTTAAAGACCCAGTACTTC